The rows below give T cell receptor beta chains drawn from one sample of a study of long-term antiretroviral therapy in people with HIV. Data came from immunoSEQ multiplex PCR; TCRdb stores just in-frame clones and leaves some out. The sample holds 30,000 to 35,000 clones, about 97% seen once. Sequenced here: unsorted PBMCs, sampled 6.9 years after starting antiretroviral therapy. These receptor sequences come from a man aged 30 to 45 with HIV. CDR3s include the opening cysteine and the closing phenylalanine or tryptophan. Fields, in order: J gene, V gene, CDR3 protein.

J: TRBJ1-1; V: TRBV19; CDR3: CASSRETGMNTEAFF
J: TRBJ1-2; V: TRBV4-1; CDR3: CASSQEDYGYTF
J: TRBJ2-2; V: TRBV10-3; CDR3: CAISGGWLFF
J: TRBJ2-7; V: TRBV4-3; CDR3: CASSEPGTGILEQYF
J: TRBJ2-7; V: TRBV5-4; CDR3: CASSWGTGAYEQYF
J: TRBJ2-7; V: TRBV27; CDR3: CASSLSVPYLDYEQYF
J: TRBJ2-7; V: TRBV11-2; CDR3: CASSLGGHGYEQYF
J: TRBJ2-7; V: TRBV11-2; CDR3: CASSLWVRQGSGYEQYF
J: TRBJ2-7; V: TRBV19; CDR3: CASSGGGSDEQYF
J: TRBJ2-5; V: TRBV18; CDR3: CASSKRLAGGGEETQYF
J: TRBJ2-7; V: TRBV2; CDR3: CASTRGEQYF
J: TRBJ2-7; V: TRBV9; CDR3: CASSAGPLYEQYF
J: TRBJ2-3; V: TRBV2; CDR3: CASSRGQGSLSGTDTQYF
J: TRBJ2-1; V: TRBV10-3; CDR3: CAISLSGGSYNEQFF
J: TRBJ2-4; V: TRBV29-1; CDR3: CSVADLGGGNIQYF
J: TRBJ1-1; V: TRBV27; CDR3: CASSLIGGGSEAFF
J: TRBJ2-2; V: TRBV6-1; CDR3: CASTTGAGGELFF
J: TRBJ2-7; V: TRBV28; CDR3: CANPTSGSYEQYF
J: TRBJ2-7; V: TRBV10-3; CDR3: CAISEQSSGRHEQYF
J: TRBJ2-7; V: TRBV19; CDR3: CASSPGRRATNDEQYF
J: TRBJ2-3; V: TRBV9; CDR3: CASSDRLAGGDTQYF
J: TRBJ2-5; V: TRBV7-9; CDR3: CASRPGVQETQYF
J: TRBJ2-3; V: TRBV14; CDR3: CASSQGAGSTDTQYF
J: TRBJ1-5; V: TRBV5-4; CDR3: CASSSFGTGNQPQHF
J: TRBJ2-1; V: TRBV5-1; CDR3: CASSLSQGRNEQFF
J: TRBJ2-4; V: TRBV23-1; CDR3: CASSQSSGAIAKNIQYF
J: TRBJ2-4; V: TRBV4-3; CDR3: CASSQGGGTGVYIQYF
J: TRBJ2-7; V: TRBV6-1; CDR3: CASRGQGAREQYF
J: TRBJ1-1; V: TRBV2; CDR3: CASSTGAEEAFF
J: TRBJ2-7; V: TRBV7-9; CDR3: CASSLFSGSSYEQYF
J: TRBJ2-2; V: TRBV10-3; CDR3: CAISESVAANTGELFF
J: TRBJ2-3; V: TRBV6-1; CDR3: CASSALAGVGTDTQYF